Listed here are 30 T cell receptor beta chains from one sample, sequenced in a study of shared clonotypes between healthy human individuals. Assay: immunoSEQ multiplex PCR; the TCRdb copy retains only in-frame clones and omits some. Here the sample spans some 2,000,000 clones, around 95% being singletons. Material for sequencing was naive CD4+ T cells sorted from blood. As for subset: CD45RA+ positively selected. The receptors shown here come from a man aged 18 to 29 in good health.

This clone occurred once. V and J are TRBV2 and TRBJ2-2, with D perhaps matching TRBD2 (6 bases). This CDR3 has 15 amino acids. CDR1 and CDR2 (germline): SNHLY, FYNNEI. Trimming shortened V by 4 bases and J by 6 bases, and 15 bases separated the two germline ends. The DNA of the CDR3 is TGTGCCAGCAGTGCTAATGGGGGGAGTGCCGGGGAGCTGTTTTTT. It translates to CASSANGGSAGELFF.

The chain employs TRBV30 and TRBJ2-7, with 13 nucleotides matching TRBD2. With 0 bases clipped from V and 3 bases from J, the junction kept 8 bases outside the gene matches. This CDR3 comprises 17 residues. The germline V gene encodes CDR1 GTSNPN and CDR2 SVGIG (reference sequence). The CDR3 DNA is TGTGCCTGGAGTGTACGCACTAGCGGGAGGGGGGACTACGAGCAGTACTTC. Its protein product is CAWSVRTSGRGDYEQYF.

This sequence joins TRBV2 and TRBJ2-1; TRBD2 agrees at 7 bases. With V trimmed by 6 bases and J by 15 bases, 11 bases remained unmatched. The CDR3 consists of 12 residues. Germline CDR1 reads SNHLY; CDR2 reads FYNNEI. The CDR3 reads CASSLLAAARFF. The CDR3, as DNA: TGTGCCAGCAGCCTCCTAGCGGCGGCCAGGTTCTTC.

The rearrangement uses TRBV25-1 and TRBJ1-1; 7 bases map to TRBD1. Germline loops: CDR1 MGHDK, CDR2 SYGVNS. CDR3 length equals 12 residues. V trimming: 7 bases; J trimming: 3 bases; junction bases outside the gene matches: 2. CDR3 in amino acids: CASKQGYTEAFF. CDR3 DNA: TGTGCCAGCAAACAGGGGTACACTGAAGCTTTCTTT.

CDR3 nucleotide sequence: TGTGCCAGCCATAGAGGAGGACAGGGAGGAGAGACCCAGTACTTC. Translating it yields CASHRGGQGGETQYF. V usage is TRBV6-1 and J usage is TRBJ2-5, with TRBD1 matching over 8 bases. Germline values: CDR1 MNHNS, CDR2 SASEGT. V was pared by 8 bases and J by 4 bases, with 12 bases of the junction left unmatched. There are 15 residues in the CDR3.

DNA for the CDR3: TGTGCCAGCACCTTGGCCGGGCTGGGCAATCAGCCCCAGCATTTT. It is translated as CASTLAGLGNQPQHF. The V call is TRBV28, the J call TRBJ1-5; D gene unclear. From germline, CDR1 is MDHEN and CDR2 SYDVKM. The CDR3 has 15 amino acids. Trimming cost V 7 bases and J 2 bases, with 15 bases left between them. The complete variable domain, with remaining parts taken from reference TRBV28 and TRBJ1-5, reads DVKVTQSSRYLVKRTGEKVFLECVQDMDHENMFWYRQDPGLGLRLIYFSYDVKMKEKGDIPEGYSVSREKKERFSLILESASTNQTSMYLCASTLAGLGNQPQHFGDGTRLSIL.

The CDR3 loop reads CASSRRGPALGNEQFF. The CDR3 DNA sequence: TGCGCCAGCAGCCGCAGGGGGCCCGCGTTAGGCAATGAGCAGTTCTTC. The chain carries TRBV5-1 and TRBJ2-1; 8 nucleotides line up with TRBD1. Germline lookup yields CDR1 SGHRS and CDR2 YFSETQ. V was pared by 4 bases and J by 6 bases, with 12 bases of the junction left unmatched. There are 16 residues in the CDR3.

The chain has TRBV6-1 and TRBJ1-2; D unresolved. The CDR3 runs to 15 residues. The germline V gene has CDR1 MNHNS and CDR2 SASEGT. V was pared by 3 bases and J by 7 bases, with 18 bases between. Written as DNA, the CDR3 is TGTGCCAGCAGTGAGGTTGGGCAGTTGAGAGGTGGCTACACCTTC. Amino acids: CASSEVGQLRGGYTF.

This clone was picked up one time. This sequence joins TRBV5-1 and TRBJ1-2; D is perhaps TRBD1 (6 bases). The ends were cut back, 3 bases at V and 4 bases at J, with 13 bases in the middle. Germline V gives CDR1 SGHRS, CDR2 YFSETQ. This CDR3 is 14 amino acids long. The CDR3 DNA reads TGCGCCAGCAGCTCTTGGACGGGGGCCTATGGCTACACCTTC. Its protein product is CASSSWTGAYGYTF.

V and J are TRBV4-3 and TRBJ2-7; tentatively, D is TRBD2 (6 bases). V was clipped by 4 bases and J by 6 bases, with 13 bases between them. Germline CDR1 and CDR2: LGHNA and YSLEER. The CDR3 has 13 residues. In DNA form, the CDR3 reads TGCGCCAGCAGCCTTAGCCGGGAGTTCGAGCAGTACTTC. This encodes CASSLSREFEQYF.

The chain carries TRBV11-2 and TRBJ2-7; maybe TRBD2 (7 bases). Trimming left V 6 bases short and J 2 bases short, with 17 bases between. This CDR3 has 15 amino acids. CDR1 is SGHAT, CDR2 FQNNGV, per germline. CDR3 region: CASRPRGTPAYEQYF. Written as DNA, the CDR3 is TGTGCCAGCAGGCCGCGGGGGACACCCGCCTACGAGCAGTACTTC.

This chain links TRBV2 with TRBJ2-4; the match to TRBD2 covers 14 bases. The CDR3 loop spans 15 amino acids. Trimming took 7 bases from V and 8 from J; bases not matched to a gene: 7. CDR1 SNHLY and CDR2 FYNNEI come from the germline V gene. This CDR3 reads CASTTGLAGEDIQYF. The CDR3 nucleotides are TGTGCCAGCACCACGGGACTAGCGGGAGAAGACATTCAGTACTTC.

V usage is TRBV21-1 and J usage is TRBJ1-6. TRBV21-1 is classified as a pseudogene. This CDR3 is built from 14 residues. CDR3 in amino acids: CASTRMSLLLPLHF. In nucleotides, the CDR3 is TGTGCCAGCACTAGGATGAGCCTCCTCCTTCCCCTCCACTTT.

V and J are TRBV28 and TRBJ1-1; TRBD1 might be the D (6 bases). CDR3 length equals 14 residues. V was cut by 5 bases and J by 0 bases, with 10 bases left in between. CDR1 and CDR2 (germline): MDHEN, SYDVKM. The DNA of the CDR3 is TGTGCCAGCAGTCCACAGGGCATGAACACTGAAGCTTTCTTT. Residues: CASSPQGMNTEAFF.

The chain recombines TRBV6-1 with TRBJ1-3; D might be TRBD1 (6 bases). Germline CDR1 and CDR2: MNHNS and SASEGT. Trimming stripped 0 bases from V and 0 bases from J, with 12 bases between. The CDR3 length is 17 residues. The CDR3 coding sequence is TGTGCCAGCAGTGAAGCTCAGGGGCTCCGCTCTGGAAACACCATATATTTT. This codes for CASSEAQGLRSGNTIYF.

The CDR3 nucleotides read TGTGCCAGCAGATCTCTAGCGGGAGCCTACACCGGGGAGCTGTTTTTT. Protein product: CASRSLAGAYTGELFF. The V gene is TRBV27, the J gene TRBJ2-2, with 10 nucleotides matching TRBD2. This CDR3 spans 16 amino acids. The trim removed 6 bases at V and 3 bases at J, leaving 7 bases unmatched. CDR1 and CDR2 (germline): MNHEY, SMNVEV (reference sequence).

The chain joins TRBV19 to TRBJ2-7; 11 nucleotides line up with TRBD2. The length of the CDR3 is 20 residues. From germline, CDR1 is LNHDA and CDR2 SQIVND (reference sequence). Trimming removed 3 bases from V and 0 bases from J; junction bases left unmatched: 16. This CDR3 is CASSIMIAGLAGQSSYEQYF. CDR3 nucleotide sequence: TGTGCCAGTAGTATTATGATTGCCGGACTAGCGGGCCAAAGCTCCTACGAGCAGTACTTC.

This clone was seen only once. This chain links TRBV29-1 with TRBJ1-2; D is possibly TRBD1 (5 bases). The CDR3 totals 11 residues. The germline V gene has CDR1 SQVTM and CDR2 ANQGSEA. Trimming took off 4 bases at V and 6 bases at J, with 9 bases between the two ends. CDR3 in amino acids: CSVGRANGYTF. CDR3 in DNA: TGCAGCGTTGGCAGGGCGAATGGCTACACCTTC.

This chain joins TRBV27 and TRBJ2-5; D gene unclear. V lost 2 bases and J 0 bases, leaving 7 bases between the germline ends. Germline V gene sequence: CDR1 MNHEY, CDR2 SMNVEV (reference sequence). The CDR3 sequence is 14 residues long. In DNA, the CDR3 is TGTGCCAGCAGTTTAACTTCGTACCAAGAGACCCAGTACTTC. As protein: CASSLTSYQETQYF.

V gene TRBV29-1 combines with J gene TRBJ1-2, with TRBD1 as a possible D gene (6 bases). The CDR3 has 21 residues. The germline V gene encodes CDR1 SQVTM and CDR2 ANQGSEA. Between the trimmed V and J ends, which lost 6 bases and 0 bases, there was a span of 35 bases. This chain's CDR3 is CSVDLRITLKGQTITNYGYTF. The CDR3 nucleotides are TGCAGCGTGGACCTTAGGATTACGCTCAAAGGACAGACGATTACTAACTATGGCTACACCTTC.

The J gene is TRBJ1-1, the V gene TRBV5-4, with a weak D call TRBD1 (5 bases). Germline lookup yields CDR1 SGHNT and CDR2 YYREEE (reference sequence). The CDR3 sequence is 17 residues long. With 0 bases removed from V and 1 base from J, the gap between germline ends came to 16 bases. The DNA for the CDR3 is TGTGCCAGCAGCTTGGATATGAATCCGGGACGGAACACTGAAGCTTTCTTT. Its protein is CASSLDMNPGRNTEAFF. The full variable domain, rest sourced from reference TRBV5-4 and TRBJ1-1, is ETGVTQSPTHLIKTRGQQVTLRCSSQSGHNTVSWYQQALGQGPQFIFQYYREEENGRGNFPPRFSGLQFPNYSSELNVNALELDDSALYLCASSLDMNPGRNTEAFFGQGTRLTVV.

The chain combines TRBV5-5 with TRBJ1-5, with 7 positions matching TRBD1. V lost 2 bases, J lost 1 base, and 6 bases stayed unmatched. Looked up from germline, CDR1 is SGHKS and CDR2 is YYEKEE (reference sequence). The CDR3 length is 16 residues. The CDR3 reads CASSLTGGQSNQPQHF. The CDR3 nucleotides read TGTGCCAGCAGCTTAACGGGGGGACAGAGCAATCAGCCCCAGCATTTT.

J is TRBJ2-7 and V is TRBV10-1; 10 nucleotides match TRBD2. Germline CDR1 WNHNN, CDR2 SYGVQD (reference sequence). The CDR3 is 15 residues long. The J segment lost 4 bases and the V segment lost 6 bases, leaving 9 bases of the junction unmatched. CDR3 loop: CASSPTTSGIYEQYF. For the CDR3, the DNA is TGCGCCAGCAGCCCTACTACTAGCGGGATTTACGAGCAGTACTTC.

As for this clone: The same CDR3 is also encoded by other DNA sequences in this sample. V and J are TRBV5-4 and TRBJ1-2; tentatively, D is TRBD1 (5 bases). V shed 4 bases and J shed 2 bases, with 9 bases lying between them. CDR1 is SGHNT, CDR2 YYREEE, per germline (reference sequence). The CDR3 is 13 residues long. The CDR3 here is CASSPTGNYGYTF. CDR3 in DNA: TGTGCCAGCAGCCCTACAGGAAACTATGGCTACACCTTC.

This chain links TRBV30 with TRBJ1-1; D uncertain. The germline V gene has CDR1 GTSNPN and CDR2 SVGIG (reference sequence). Trimming removed 0 bases from V and 5 bases from J, with 10 bases in between. The CDR3 is 13 amino acids. CDR3 protein: CAWSVQYQTEAFF. The CDR3 DNA reads TGTGCCTGGAGTGTACAGTACCAGACTGAAGCTTTCTTT. The whole variable domain, filled in from reference TRBV30 and TRBJ1-1, reads SQTIHQWPATLVQPVGSPLSLECTVEGTSNPNLYWYRQAAGRGLQLLFYSVGIGQISSEVPQNLSASRPQDRQFILSSKKLLLSDSGFYLCAWSVQYQTEAFFGQGTRLTVV.

The V gene is TRBV18, the J gene TRBJ2-2, with D tentatively TRBD2 (5 bases). The ends were cut back, 3 bases at V and 2 bases at J, with 10 bases in the middle. The CDR3 covers 15 residues. The germline V gene has CDR1 KGHSH and CDR2 LQKENI. Written as DNA, the CDR3 is TGTGCCAGCTCACCTTCACTAGTAAACACCGGGGAGCTGTTTTTT. Translated: CASSPSLVNTGELFF.

The chain is built from TRBV7-3 and TRBJ2-7; 11 bases map to TRBD2. CDR1 is SGHTA, CDR2 FQGTGA, per germline. V lost 5 bases and J lost 3; bases outside the gene matches: 6. The CDR3 is 15 amino acids. CDR3 in amino acids: CASSLLAGAHYEQYF. The CDR3 bases are TGTGCCAGCAGCCTACTAGCGGGGGCCCACTACGAGCAGTACTTC.

In its sample, this clone was seen once. The rearrangement joins TRBV2 to TRBJ2-7; D not certain. This CDR3 contains 10 residues. Trimming removed 4 bases from V and 5 bases from J, with 3 bases in between. Germline V lookup: CDR1 SNHLY, CDR2 FYNNEI. The CDR3 nucleotides are TGTGCCAGCAGTGCCCACGAGCAGTACTTC. Residues: CASSAHEQYF.

This chain joins TRBV10-3 and TRBJ2-3; 8 bases match TRBD2. V gave up 3 bases and J gave up 4 bases; unmatched junction bases: 9. The CDR3 consists of 16 residues. CDR1 and CDR2 from the germline V gene are ENHRY and SYGVKD. CDR3 residues: CAISEGPTGGADTQYF. As DNA, the CDR3 is TGTGCCATCAGTGAAGGGCCCACGGGAGGGGCAGATACGCAGTATTTT.

The chain has TRBV29-1 and TRBJ2-5; possible D gene TRBD2, 5 bases. Trimming cost V 6 bases and J 0 bases, with 11 bases left between them. Germline lookup yields CDR1 SQVTM and CDR2 ANQGSEA. The CDR3 has 13 residues. CDR3 DNA: TGCAGCGTGGACCCAGCGGACCAAGAGACCCAGTACTTC. It yields the protein CSVDPADQETQYF.